This entry features one TCR beta chain sequence. This entry belongs to a study of blood T cell repertoires in COVID-19. Across the study: The United States, Italy and Spain were the sources of the acute and convalescent COVID-19 samples. PBMCs, B-cell-depleted T cells, or T cells were the source of the cDNA or gDNA that made up the material.

Under the authors' procedure: Amplifying reference gene primers gave estimates of nucleated cell counts. Data came from immunoSEQ multiplex PCR; TCRdb stores just in-frame clones and leaves some out. V and J calls and clone size are those listed in that table; D and trimming were worked out from the DNA. The sample records 110,000 or so clones, 85% being singletons. The CDR3 runs 14 residues. The V segment lost 6 bases and the J segment 4 bases; nucleotides outside the gene matches: 3. CDR1 and CDR2 from the germline V gene are MNHEY and SVGAGI. Sequenced: peripheral blood. The TCR originated in a human donor in a cohort sampled during active COVID-19. The chain couples TRBV6-5 to TRBJ2-1; 10 nucleotides align to TRBD2. The DNA of the CDR3 is TGTGCCAGCAGCTCTAGCGGGGGATACAATGAGCAGTTCTTC. It yields the protein CASSSSGGYNEQFF.